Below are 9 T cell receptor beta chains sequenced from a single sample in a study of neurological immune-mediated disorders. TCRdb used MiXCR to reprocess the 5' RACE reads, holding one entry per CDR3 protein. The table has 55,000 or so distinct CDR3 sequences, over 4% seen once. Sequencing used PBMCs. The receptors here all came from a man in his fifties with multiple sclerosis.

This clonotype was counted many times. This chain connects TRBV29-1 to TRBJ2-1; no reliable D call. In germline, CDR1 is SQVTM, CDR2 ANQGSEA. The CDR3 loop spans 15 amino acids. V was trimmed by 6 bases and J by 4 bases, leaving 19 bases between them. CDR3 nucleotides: TGCAGCGTACCTATGGGAAACGTCCGATACAATGAGCAGTTCTTC. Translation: CSVPMGNVRYNEQFF.

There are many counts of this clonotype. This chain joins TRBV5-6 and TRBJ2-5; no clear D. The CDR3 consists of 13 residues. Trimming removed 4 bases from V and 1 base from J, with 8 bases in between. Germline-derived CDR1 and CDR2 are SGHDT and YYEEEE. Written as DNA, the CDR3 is TGTGCCAGCAGCCGGACGTCCCAAGAGACCCAGTACTTC. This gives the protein CASSRTSQETQYF. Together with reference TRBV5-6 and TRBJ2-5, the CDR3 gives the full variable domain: DAGVTQSPTHLIKTRGQQVTLRCSPKSGHDTVSWYQQALGQGPQFIFQYYEEEERQRGNFPDRFSGHQFPNYSSELNVNALLLGDSALYLCASSRTSQETQYFGPGTRLLVL.

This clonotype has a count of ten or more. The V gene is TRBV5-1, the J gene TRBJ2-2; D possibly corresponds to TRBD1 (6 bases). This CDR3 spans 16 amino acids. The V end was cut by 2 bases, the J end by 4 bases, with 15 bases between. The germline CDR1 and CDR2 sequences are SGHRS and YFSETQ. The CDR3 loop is CASSLFRGLATGELFF. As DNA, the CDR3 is TGCGCCAGCAGCTTATTCAGGGGCCTAGCCACCGGGGAGCTGTTTTTT.

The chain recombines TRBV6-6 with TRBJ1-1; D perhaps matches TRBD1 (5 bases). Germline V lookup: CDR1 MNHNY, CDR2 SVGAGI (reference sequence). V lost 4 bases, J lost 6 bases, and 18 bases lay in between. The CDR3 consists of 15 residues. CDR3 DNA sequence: TGTGCCAGCAGTTCCCCAGGGAAGGGCGCCGCTGAAGCTTTCTTT. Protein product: CASSSPGKGAAEAFF.

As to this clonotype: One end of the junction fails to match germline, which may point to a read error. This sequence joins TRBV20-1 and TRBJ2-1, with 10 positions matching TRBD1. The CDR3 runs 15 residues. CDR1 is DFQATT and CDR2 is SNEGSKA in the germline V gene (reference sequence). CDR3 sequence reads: CSAPGQGTSHNEQFF. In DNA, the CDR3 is TGCAGTGCACCGGGACAGGGGACCTCCCACAATGAGCAGTTCTTC.

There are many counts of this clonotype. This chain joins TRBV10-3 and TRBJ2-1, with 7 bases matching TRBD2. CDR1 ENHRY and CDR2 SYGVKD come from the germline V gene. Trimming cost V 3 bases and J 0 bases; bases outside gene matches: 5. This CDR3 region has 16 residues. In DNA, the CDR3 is TGTGCCATCAGTGACGGGGGAGGGAGCTCCTACAATGAGCAGTTCTTC. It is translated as CAISDGGGSSYNEQFF.

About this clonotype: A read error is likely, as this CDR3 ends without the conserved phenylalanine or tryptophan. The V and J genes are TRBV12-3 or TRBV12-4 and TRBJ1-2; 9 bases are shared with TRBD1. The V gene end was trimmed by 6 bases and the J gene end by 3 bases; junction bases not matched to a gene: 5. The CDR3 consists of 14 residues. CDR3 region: CASRGTGRDYGYTS. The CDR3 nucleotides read TGTGCCAGCAGAGGGACAGGGAGGGACTATGGCTACACCAGC.

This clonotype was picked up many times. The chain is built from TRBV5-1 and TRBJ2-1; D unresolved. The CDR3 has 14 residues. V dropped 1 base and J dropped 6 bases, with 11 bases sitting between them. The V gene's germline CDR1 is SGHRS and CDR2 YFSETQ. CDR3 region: CASSLLPQRNEQFF. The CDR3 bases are TGCGCCAGCAGCTTGCTTCCCCAGCGCAATGAGCAGTTCTTC.

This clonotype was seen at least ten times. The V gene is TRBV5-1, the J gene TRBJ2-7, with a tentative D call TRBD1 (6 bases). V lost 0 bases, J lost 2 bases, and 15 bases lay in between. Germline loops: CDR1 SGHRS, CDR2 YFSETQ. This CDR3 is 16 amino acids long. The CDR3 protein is CASSLVDRPVPYEQYF. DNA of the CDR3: TGCGCCAGCAGCTTGGTCGACAGGCCTGTCCCCTACGAGCAGTACTTC. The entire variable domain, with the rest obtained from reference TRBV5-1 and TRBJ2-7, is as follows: KAGVTQTPRYLIKTRGQQVTLSCSPISGHRSVSWYQQTPGQGLQFLFEYFSETQRNKGNFPGRFSGRQFSNSRSEMNVSTLELGDSALYLCASSLVDRPVPYEQYFGPGTRLTVT.